The rows below give T cell receptor beta chains drawn from one sample of a study of blood T cell repertoires in COVID-19. The protocol was immunoSEQ multiplex PCR, while the TCRdb copy is restricted to in-frame clones and leaves out a portion. Seen here are fewer than 250,000 clones, roughly four fifths observed once, and the top ten hold 4.5% to 5%. Sequencing was done on a sample of PBMCs or T cells enriched from blood (not recorded which). Receptor source: a woman between 50 and 59 years old who had been exposed to COVID-19. The CDR3 runs from the conserved cysteine through the conserved F or W. The D gene is left open where the match is weak.

D gene,V gene,CDR3 protein
.,TRBV28,CASSFYRGQGHNYGYTF
TRBD1,TRBV4-1,CASSRQGLAGNTIYF
.,TRBV18,CASSLVRQEQLATEAFF
.,TRBV5-6,CASSLAGRGPDNEQFF
.,TRBV7-2,CASSLVTGGLSSYEQYF
TRBD1,TRBV7-9,CASSFRTGATDTQYF
.,TRBV20-1,CSAKRQLEAFF
TRBD1,TRBV7-4,CASSLQKGGTVGQPQHF
.,TRBV4-1,CASSRVRYLYGYTF
.,TRBV24-1,CATRPPLGNTEAFF
.,TRBV7-2,CASSLPGEGEAQYF
TRBD1,TRBV19,CASSPIDRAYEQYF
.,TRBV3-1/TRBV3-2,CASSHGTRLTGNTIYF
.,TRBV4-3,CASSQDVLLNYGYTF
.,TRBV6-2/TRBV6-3,CASSYGGKSYEQYF
.,TRBV11-1,CASSRTALNEKLFF
.,TRBV28,CASSGTSFSEGANVLTF
.,TRBV7-6,CASSSGGWADTEAFF
.,TRBV30,CALTQGYEQYF